The present entry profiles one T cell receptor beta chain with its context. The antigen is undetermined. The ends were cut back, 6 bases at V and 11 bases at J, with 16 bases in the middle. The length of the CDR3 is 12 residues. Germline CDR1 is SNHLY and CDR2 is FYNNEI. For the second PCR, which ran for roughly 6 to 11 cycles, a sample-barcoded 5' primer and a J-beta primer mix were used. Researchers report that each sample yielded at least 3 million CDR3-containing paired-end reads. TCRdb passed the 5' RACE reads through MiXCR, listing each CDR3 protein once. The sample lists 650,000 to 1,000,000 distinct CDR3 sequences; about half were seen once. This sample was included in a study of blood T cells in healthy people across ages. Study-level background: For every two T cells, template switching captured about one barcoded beta molecule. Whole-study results and caveats: Unsorted PBMCs prevented conclusive naive versus antigen-experienced comparison.

Sequenced: blood. The TCR originated in a man at least 80 years old in good health. The chain uses TRBV2 and TRBJ2-5, with D possibly called TRBD1 or TRBD2 (5 bases each). CDR3 DNA sequence: TGTGCCAGCAGCCCGAATACGGGACCTCAGTACTTC. Translated: CASSPNTGPQYF.